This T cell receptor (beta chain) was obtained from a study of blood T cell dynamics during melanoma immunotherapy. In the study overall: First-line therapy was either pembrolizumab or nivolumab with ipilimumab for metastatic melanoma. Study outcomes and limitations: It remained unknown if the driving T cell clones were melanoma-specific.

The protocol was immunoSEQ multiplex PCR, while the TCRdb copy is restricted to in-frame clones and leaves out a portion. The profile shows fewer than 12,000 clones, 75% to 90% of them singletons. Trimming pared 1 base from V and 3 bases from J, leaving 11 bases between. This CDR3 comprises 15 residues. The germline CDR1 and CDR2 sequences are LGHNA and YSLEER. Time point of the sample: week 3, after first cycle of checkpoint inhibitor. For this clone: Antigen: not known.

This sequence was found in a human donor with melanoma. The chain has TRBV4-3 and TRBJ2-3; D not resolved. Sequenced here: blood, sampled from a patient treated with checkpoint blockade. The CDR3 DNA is TGCGCCAGCAGCCAAGCTTCCCTCGCGACAGATACGCAGTATTTT. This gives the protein CASSQASLATDTQYF.